This T cell receptor (beta chain) was documented in a study of blood T cell repertoires in COVID-19. On the study more broadly: The United States, Italy and Spain provided the acute and convalescent COVID-19 samples. Sources were T cells, B-cell-depleted T cells, or PBMCs; the material itself was cDNA or gDNA.

The table came from immunoSEQ multiplex PCR; TCRdb's copy has only in-frame clones and leaves some out. The sample has 240,000 or so clones; around 90% are singletons. The clonotype originates from a woman aged 25-40 years with acute or convalescent COVID-19. The source material was peripheral blood.

The CDR3 DNA reads TGCAGCGTACTAGCGGGAAGCGCAGATACGCAGTATTTT. Amino acid sequence: CSVLAGSADTQYF. The chain has TRBV29-1 and TRBJ2-3, with 10 positions matching TRBD2. The V segment lost 6 bases and the J segment 4 bases; nucleotides outside the gene matches: 4. Germline CDR1 is SQVTM and CDR2 is ANQGSEA. The CDR3 has 13 residues.